This record concerns one T cell receptor beta chain sequence. The record originates from a study of blood T cell repertoires in COVID-19. Clones were sequenced by immunoSEQ multiplex PCR, and TCRdb holds only the in-frame ones, with some missing. Here the sample spans a few hundred thousand clones, 70% to 90% being singletons. Trimming took 8 bases from V and 5 from J; bases not matched to a gene: 11. This CDR3 is 14 amino acids long. Germline CDR1 and CDR2: SNHLY and FYNNEI. The sequenced sample consisted of peripheral blood. The clonotype originates from a man under 40 with active or convalescent COVID-19. The chain recombines TRBV2 with TRBJ2-7; 8 nucleotides line up with TRBD2. The CDR3 region has the DNA TGTGCCAGCCGGCCGGGGGGGCACCTGGACGAGCAGTACTTC. Its translation is CASRPGGHLDEQYF.